The next 30 T cell receptor beta chains were all read from a single sample in a study of OX40 agonist ivuxolimab in advanced cancers. The method was the immunoSEQ multiplex PCR assay. This immuneACCESS table, as held by TCRdb, lists in-frame sequences with V and J called but not all clones. Of the missing ones, under half trace to an unresolved V gene in checked studies; the others have no known cause. Within this sample are more than 85,000 clones, with approximately 80% of them counted one time only. Of the sample, around 1.6% is held by the ten largest clones. The starting material was CD4+ or CD8+ T cells sorted from blood, obtained in a trial of the OX40 agonist ivuxolimab. Every receptor here comes from an adult with an advanced solid tumor such as melanoma, head and neck, liver or kidney cancer.

This chain uses TRBV15 with TRBJ1-3; TRBD1 is a possible D gene (5 bases). V was trimmed by 0 bases and J by 2 bases, leaving 8 bases between them. This CDR3 has 15 residues. Germline CDR1 and CDR2: LNHNV and YYDKDF (reference sequence). The CDR3 DNA is TGTGCCACCAGCAGAGATCCGGGACCTGGAAACACCATATATTTT. Protein sequence: CATSRDPGPGNTIYF.

The chain couples TRBV27 to TRBJ2-2; 7 bases fit TRBD1. Trimming cost V 6 bases and J 5 bases; bases outside gene matches: 9. This CDR3 has 15 residues. In germline, CDR1 is MNHEY, CDR2 SMNVEV (reference sequence). The CDR3 DNA sequence: TGTGCCAGCAGCTTCGACAGGGTGGGAACCGGGGAGCTGTTTTTT. It specifies CASSFDRVGTGELFF.

J is TRBJ2-5 and V is TRBV5-5; D is perhaps TRBD2 (6 bases). V lost 1 base and J 1 base, leaving 11 bases between the germline ends. Germline V CDR1 and CDR2: SGHKS, YYEKEE (reference sequence). This CDR3 has 15 amino acids. CDR3 residues: CASSLFAGFQETQYF. CDR3 nucleotides: TGTGCCAGCAGCTTGTTCGCGGGATTCCAAGAGACCCAGTACTTC. The entire variable domain, with the rest obtained from reference TRBV5-5 and TRBJ2-5, is as follows: DAGVTQSPTHLIKTRGQQVTLRCSPISGHKSVSWYQQVLGQGPQFIFQYYEKEERGRGNFPDRFSARQFPNYSSELNVNALLLGDSALYLCASSLFAGFQETQYFGPGTRLLVL.

This clone occurred once. This chain joins TRBV14 and TRBJ2-7, with D possibly being TRBD2 (6 bases). The CDR3 has 16 amino acids. The germline gives CDR1 SGHDN, CDR2 FVKESK. V was shortened by 4 bases and J by 1 base, with 17 bases between the two germline ends. The CDR3 nucleotides are TGTGCCAGCAGCCCGGAAGGTGGCGGGGTGTCCTACGAGCAGTACTTC. Translating it yields CASSPEGGGVSYEQYF. Variable domain in full (rest from reference TRBV14 and TRBJ2-7): EAGVTQFPSHSVIEKGQTVTLRCDPISGHDNLYWYRRVMGKEIKFLLHFVKESKQDESGMPNNRFLAERTGGTYSTLKVQPAELEDSGVYFCASSPEGGGVSYEQYFGPGTRLTVT.

This clone appeared once. V is TRBV28 and J is TRBJ1-1, with TRBD1 matching over 9 bases. V trimming: 5 bases; J trimming: 3 bases; junction bases outside the gene matches: 4. Germline V lookup: CDR1 MDHEN, CDR2 SYDVKM. The CDR3 is 14 residues long. The CDR3 DNA reads TGTGCCAGCAGTCAGACAGGGGGATACACTGAAGCTTTCTTT. It is translated as CASSQTGGYTEAFF.

This rearrangement joins TRBV5-1 to TRBJ1-1; TRBD1 might be the D (6 bases). This CDR3 spans 13 amino acids. The V end was cut by 2 bases, the J end by 5 bases, with 10 bases between. Germline CDR1 is SGHRS and CDR2 is YFSETQ. As DNA, the CDR3 is TGCGCCAGCAGCTTCCCAGGGGTTACTGAAGCTTTCTTT. It yields the protein CASSFPGVTEAFF. Variable domain in full (rest from reference TRBV5-1 and TRBJ1-1): KAGVTQTPRYLIKTRGQQVTLSCSPISGHRSVSWYQQTPGQGLQFLFEYFSETQRNKGNFPGRFSGRQFSNSRSEMNVSTLELGDSALYLCASSFPGVTEAFFGQGTRLTVV.

This clone was picked up one time. This chain links TRBV11-2 with TRBJ2-3; 10 nucleotides align to TRBD2. The CDR3 has 18 amino acids. V lost 0 bases to trimming and J lost 0 bases; unmatched junction nucleotides: 6. Germline CDR1 reads SGHAT; CDR2 reads FQNNGV. CDR3 loop: CASSLDGLAVFSTDTQYF. CDR3 nucleotides: TGTGCCAGCAGCTTAGATGGACTAGCGGTCTTTAGCACAGATACGCAGTATTTT.

The chain recombines TRBV5-8 with TRBJ2-2; 7 positions match TRBD1. The V and J ends lost 0 bases and 1 base, in that order; junction bases with no gene match: 3. The CDR3 is 16 residues long. CDR1 SGHTS and CDR2 YDEGEE come from the germline V gene. CDR3: CASSLGTGVNTGELFF. The CDR3 DNA sequence: TGTGCCAGCAGCTTGGGGACAGGCGTGAACACCGGGGAGCTGTTTTTT.

The chain employs TRBV9 and TRBJ2-5; D not certain. Looked up from germline, CDR1 is SGDLS and CDR2 is YYNGEE. This CDR3 contains 15 residues. V lost 0 bases, J lost 4 bases, and 13 bases lay in between. CDR3 bases: TGTGCCAGCAGCGTAGGTAATAGCTTGGGAGAGACCCAGTACTTC. Translation gives CASSVGNSLGETQYF.

This clone has a count of ten or more. This rearrangement joins TRBV7-9 to TRBJ1-2; D may be TRBD1 (5 bases). Per the germline V gene, CDR1 is SEHNR and CDR2 is FQNEAQ (reference sequence). V shed 5 bases and J shed 4 bases, with 14 bases lying between them. CDR3 size: 14 residues. The CDR3 DNA follows: TGTGCCAGCAGCCTACGTGGGACGTCCTATGGCTACACCTTC. Amino acid sequence: CASSLRGTSYGYTF.

The V and J genes are TRBV2 and TRBJ2-1, with 9 nucleotides matching TRBD1. In germline, CDR1 is SNHLY, CDR2 FYNNEI. Losses at the gene ends were 4 bases for V and 4 bases for J; bases not matched to a gene: 11. The CDR3 runs to 17 residues. CDR3 in DNA: TGTGCCAGCAGTGCTGATCTTATTGGGACAGGGTACAATGAGCAGTTCTTC. It encodes CASSADLIGTGYNEQFF.

The DNA of the CDR3 is TGTGCCAGCAGTATGAACAGGGGGCTACACTTGAACACTGAAGCTTTCTTT. Its protein product is CASSMNRGLHLNTEAFF. J is TRBJ1-1 and V is TRBV27; 9 bases align to TRBD1. V lost 5 bases to trimming and J lost 0 bases; unmatched junction nucleotides: 10. The CDR3 consists of 17 residues. Germline-derived CDR1 and CDR2 are MNHEY and SMNVEV (reference sequence).

This clone appeared a few times. J is TRBJ2-7 and V is TRBV11-2; D is perhaps TRBD1 (5 bases). Germline V CDR1 and CDR2: SGHAT, FQNNGV. The V and J ends lost 3 bases and 2 bases respectively, with 11 bases between them. The CDR3 totals 14 residues. CDR3 loop: CASSFSQGPYEQYF. CDR3 in DNA: TGTGCCAGCAGCTTCTCCCAGGGCCCCTACGAGCAGTACTTC. Looking up the rest from reference TRBV11-2 and TRBJ2-7 gives the full variable domain: EAGVAQSPRYKIIEKRQSVAFWCNPISGHATLYWYQQILGQGPKLLIQFQNNGVVDDSQLPKDRFSAERLKGVDSTLKIQPAKLEDSAVYLCASSFSQGPYEQYFGPGTRLTVT.

V usage is TRBV10-1 and J usage is TRBJ2-1; 9 nucleotides match TRBD1. J was trimmed by 11 bases and V by 6 bases; bases with no gene match: 20. Germline V CDR1 and CDR2: WNHNN, SYGVQD (reference sequence). CDR3 length: 17 amino acids. The CDR3 sequence: CASRGQGQSGGVDKQFF. The CDR3 region has the DNA TGCGCCAGCAGGGGACAGGGACAATCGGGAGGTGTCGATAAGCAGTTCTTC.

This sequence joins TRBV28 and TRBJ2-5; 8 bases align to TRBD2. The end of the DNA is better explained by TRBJ2-7, so the J call may be wrong. This CDR3 is built from 14 residues. Looked up from germline, CDR1 is MDHEN and CDR2 is SYDVKM. The CDR3 here is CASSDSGALYEQYF. Written as DNA, the CDR3 is TGTGCCAGCAGCGATAGCGGGGCCCTCTACGAGCAGTACTTC.

The CDR3 sequence: CASSPGPNFYYEQYF. CDR3 DNA sequence: TGTGCCAGCAGCCCGGGACCGAATTTTTACTACGAGCAGTACTTC. The V and J genes are TRBV7-2 and TRBJ2-7; perhaps D is TRBD1 or TRBD2 (5 bases each). This CDR3 is built from 15 residues. CDR1 is SGHTA and CDR2 is FQGNSA in the germline V gene. Trimming left V 5 bases short and J 3 bases short, with 17 bases between.

This clone appeared a single time. The genes are TRBV7-6 and TRBJ1-3; no reliable D call. The CDR3 runs to 14 residues. Germline CDR1 is SGHVS and CDR2 is FNYEAQ. V lost 2 bases, J lost 2 bases, and 7 bases lay in between. CDR3 amino acids: CASSLSVTGNTIYF. The CDR3 nucleotides are TGTGCCAGCAGCTTATCGGTCACTGGAAACACCATATATTTT.

The chain employs TRBV7-2 and TRBJ2-2, with D uncertain. The CDR3 totals 15 residues. Germline loops: CDR1 SGHTA, CDR2 FQGNSA. V was clipped by 0 bases and J by 1 base, with 6 bases between them. For the CDR3, the DNA is TGTGCCAGCAGCTTAGCACAGAAGAACACCGGGGAGCTGTTTTTT. Its translation: CASSLAQKNTGELFF.

Only one count was recorded for this clone. The chain has TRBV20-1 and TRBJ1-3, with no clear D. Germline V lookup: CDR1 DFQATT, CDR2 SNEGSKA (reference sequence). Deletions cut 1 base from V and 6 bases from J, with 4 bases between. This CDR3 has 11 amino acids. CDR3: CSARGENTIYF. As DNA, the CDR3 is TGCAGTGCTAGAGGGGAAAACACCATATATTTT.

In this sample, this clone turned up once. J is TRBJ2-1 and V is TRBV11-2; D is perhaps TRBD2 (5 bases). Germline V gene sequence: CDR1 SGHAT, CDR2 FQNNGV. This CDR3 has 14 amino acids. Trimming removed 2 bases at V and 4 bases at J, with 9 bases between. CDR3 protein: CASSLREFYNEQFF. CDR3 nucleotides: TGTGCCAGCAGCTTAAGGGAGTTTTACAATGAGCAGTTCTTC.

The chain recombines TRBV7-6 with TRBJ1-1; TRBD1 agrees at 8 bases. CDR3 length equals 16 residues. V lost 3 bases to trimming and J lost 1 base; unmatched junction nucleotides: 7. CDR1 and CDR2 (germline): SGHVS, FNYEAQ. CDR3 DNA sequence: TGTGCCAGCAGCTTGGACAGGGCCCCCTCGAACACTGAAGCTTTCTTT. It yields the protein CASSLDRAPSNTEAFF.

V usage is TRBV29-1 and J usage is TRBJ2-1; 8 positions match TRBD1. CDR3 length: 14 residues. With V trimmed by 3 bases and J by 6 bases, 7 bases remained unmatched. Germline CDR1 and CDR2: SQVTM and ANQGSEA. The CDR3 DNA follows: TGCAGCGTTGATCAGGACAGGGTAGGCAATGAGCAGTTCTTC. This codes for CSVDQDRVGNEQFF.

This chain connects TRBV28 to TRBJ2-7; the match to TRBD2 covers 9 bases. J lost 2 bases, V lost 7 bases, and 6 bases had no gene match. CDR1 and CDR2 from the germline V gene are MDHEN and SYDVKM. The CDR3 length is 14 residues. The CDR3 DNA reads TGTGCCAGCACCGCGGGAGGGCCACCCTACGAGCAGTACTTC. Amino acid sequence: CASTAGGPPYEQYF. Filled out from reference TRBV28 and TRBJ2-7, the complete variable domain reads DVKVTQSSRYLVKRTGEKVFLECVQDMDHENMFWYRQDPGLGLRLIYFSYDVKMKEKGDIPEGYSVSREKKERFSLILESASTNQTSMYLCASTAGGPPYEQYFGPGTRLTVT.

This chain links TRBV28 with TRBJ1-1; D perhaps matches TRBD1 (5 bases). In germline, CDR1 is MDHEN, CDR2 SYDVKM. Between the trimmed V and J ends, which lost 2 bases and 5 bases, there was a span of 15 bases. This CDR3 is 15 amino acids long. The CDR3 spells CASSLVLGGRTEAFF. For the CDR3, the DNA is TGTGCCAGCAGTTTAGTATTGGGGGGGAGGACTGAAGCTTTCTTT. Variable domain in full (rest from reference TRBV28 and TRBJ1-1): DVKVTQSSRYLVKRTGEKVFLECVQDMDHENMFWYRQDPGLGLRLIYFSYDVKMKEKGDIPEGYSVSREKKERFSLILESASTNQTSMYLCASSLVLGGRTEAFFGQGTRLTVV.

This clone was recorded only once. The rearrangement links TRBV6-5 to TRBJ1-6; D is undetermined. The CDR3 covers 14 residues. Looked up from germline, CDR1 is MNHEY and CDR2 is SVGAGI. V was shortened by 4 bases and J by 9 bases, with 13 bases between the two germline ends. The DNA of the CDR3 is TGTGCCAGCAGTTCGACACCCTTCGGTTCACCCCTCCACTTT. It codes for CASSSTPFGSPLHF.

This rearrangement joins TRBV7-3 to TRBJ2-7; 13 bases are shared with TRBD2. This CDR3 has 14 amino acids. J gave up 7 bases and V 2 bases, and 2 bases lay outside the gene matches. The germline gives CDR1 SGHTA, CDR2 FQGTGA. CDR3 residues: CASSLGLAGVEQYF. CDR3 bases: TGTGCCAGCAGCTTAGGACTAGCGGGAGTTGAGCAGTACTTC.

CDR3 in amino acids: CASSVGGYGTGELFF. CDR3 coding DNA: TGTGCCAGCAGCGTAGGGGGTTATGGCACCGGGGAGCTGTTTTTT. V is TRBV9 and J is TRBJ2-2, with unresolved D. Germline values: CDR1 SGDLS, CDR2 YYNGEE. The CDR3 sequence is 15 residues long. V was cut by 0 bases and J by 4 bases, with 10 bases left in between. The whole variable domain, remainder taken from reference TRBV9 and TRBJ2-2, is DSGVTQTPKHLITATGQRVTLRCSPRSGDLSVYWYQQSLDQGLQFLIQYYNGEERAKGNILERFSAQQFPDLHSELNLSSLELGDSALYFCASSVGGYGTGELFFGEGSRLTVL.

This rearrangement joins TRBV6-4 to TRBJ2-7; 9 bases agree with TRBD1. The CDR3 runs to 15 residues. Germline V gene lookup returns CDR1 MRHNA and CDR2 SNTAGT. V was pared by 8 bases and J by 3 bases, with 11 bases of the junction left unmatched. The CDR3 protein is CASYTRTGVSYEQYF. The CDR3 DNA reads as TGTGCCAGCTACACTAGGACAGGGGTTAGCTACGAGCAGTACTTC.

This chain connects TRBV10-2 to TRBJ2-1; 9 bases fit TRBD1. Trimming at V came to 11 bases and at J to 8 bases, leaving 13 bases not matched to a gene. The CDR3 sequence is 14 residues long. Germline V CDR1 and CDR2: WSHSY, SAAADI. CDR3 loop: CAVTGTGLVDEQFF. Here the CDR3 DNA reads TGCGCCGTTACCGGGACAGGGCTAGTCGATGAGCAGTTCTTC.

The genes are TRBV18 and TRBJ1-3; no clear D. Trimming shortened V by 6 bases and J by 0 bases, and 15 bases separated the two germline ends. CDR1 and CDR2 (germline): KGHSH, LQKENI. The CDR3 has 16 amino acids. The CDR3 is CASSERIGNSGNTIYF. The CDR3 DNA reads TGTGCCAGCTCGGAGAGAATAGGGAACTCTGGAAACACCATATATTTT.